A single sample gave rise to the 22 T cell receptor beta chains below, sequenced in a study of shared clonotypes between healthy human individuals. Assay used: immunoSEQ multiplex PCR; TCRdb lists only in-frame clones, some missing. This table has approximately 600,000 clones, roughly 95% appearing once. Naive CD8 populations comprised CD45RO-negative cells positively selected for CCR7, excluding terminally differentiated effector memory CD45RA+ cells. The sequencing sample was made of naive CD8+ T cells sorted from blood. The receptors originated from a woman aged 25 to 45 in good health.

The rearrangement uses TRBV19 and TRBJ2-1; D is unclear. CDR1 is LNHDA and CDR2 is SQIVND in the germline V gene (reference sequence). The V gene lost 3 bases and the J gene lost 0 bases, with 6 bases spanning the gap. This CDR3 region has 14 residues. The DNA for the CDR3 is TGTGCCAGTAGTATCTCGAGCTCCTACAATGAGCAGTTCTTC. Encoded protein: CASSISSSYNEQFF.

The rearrangement links TRBV6-5 to TRBJ2-1; perhaps TRBD2 as D (6 bases). The CDR3 contains 13 residues. The germline V and J ends were trimmed by 2 bases and 5 bases, with 7 bases remaining between them. CDR1 and CDR2 from the germline V gene are MNHEY and SVGAGI. CDR3: CASSYRENNEQFF. The CDR3 DNA sequence: TGTGCCAGCAGTTACCGGGAGAACAATGAGCAGTTCTTC.

J is TRBJ1-1 and V is TRBV19, with D hard to call. The CDR3 has 13 residues. V gave up 5 bases and J gave up 4 bases, with 11 bases separating them. Germline values: CDR1 LNHDA, CDR2 SQIVND (reference sequence). The DNA for the CDR3 is TGTGCCAGTAGTGAATTGAGCGGCACTGAAGCTTTCTTT. Amino acid sequence: CASSELSGTEAFF. The full variable domain, in which reference TRBV19 and TRBJ1-1 provide the parts outside the CDR3, is DGGITQSPKYLFRKEGQNVTLSCEQNLNHDAMYWYRQDPGQGLRLIYYSQIVNDFQKGDIAEGYSVSREKKESFPLTVTSAQKNPTAFYLCASSELSGTEAFFGQGTRLTVV.

V gene TRBV19 combines with J gene TRBJ1-5, with D unresolved. Germline lookup yields CDR1 LNHDA and CDR2 SQIVND (reference sequence). V was clipped by 6 bases and J by 7 bases, with 16 bases between them. This CDR3 spans 14 amino acids. This CDR3 reads CASSGGPKMQPQHF. CDR3 nucleotide sequence: TGTGCCAGTAGCGGCGGACCGAAGATGCAGCCCCAGCATTTT. Looking up the rest from reference TRBV19 and TRBJ1-5 gives the full variable domain: DGGITQSPKYLFRKEGQNVTLSCEQNLNHDAMYWYRQDPGQGLRLIYYSQIVNDFQKGDIAEGYSVSREKKESFPLTVTSAQKNPTAFYLCASSGGPKMQPQHFGDGTRLSIL.

The genes are TRBV28 and TRBJ2-7, with a weak D call TRBD2 (6 bases). The CDR3 totals 16 residues. The germline V gene has CDR1 MDHEN and CDR2 SYDVKM. Trimming took 4 bases from V and 1 from J, leaving 17 bases between them. As DNA, the CDR3 is TGTGCCAGCAGTTCCCAGAAAGCGGGCCTTTCCTACGAGCAGTACTTC. Encoded protein: CASSSQKAGLSYEQYF.

As regards this clone: Additional DNA sequences in this sample encode the identical CDR3. The gene calls are TRBV6-6 and TRBJ2-7; the D is unclear. This CDR3 is built from 12 residues. Germline V gives CDR1 MNHNY, CDR2 SVGAGI (reference sequence). V lost 0 bases, J lost 5 bases, and 5 bases lay in between. The CDR3 region is CASSYSADEQYF. The CDR3 bases are TGTGCCAGCAGTTACTCAGCCGACGAGCAGTACTTC.

CDR3 sequence (DNA): TGTGCCAGCAGCTTGGGGGTAGTGTACGAGCAGTACTTC. Translating it yields CASSLGVVYEQYF. The rearrangement uses TRBV11-2 and TRBJ2-7; the D call may be TRBD1 or TRBD2 (5 bases each). From germline, CDR1 is SGHAT and CDR2 FQNNGV. The CDR3 has 13 amino acids. With 3 bases removed from V and 4 bases from J, the gap between germline ends came to 10 bases.

The chain recombines TRBV18 with TRBJ2-7; 8 bases align to TRBD2. Germline V gives CDR1 KGHSH, CDR2 LQKENI. The CDR3 totals 15 residues. V was pared by 3 bases and J by 0 bases, with 4 bases of the junction left unmatched. As DNA, the CDR3 is TGTGCCAGCTCACCTACGGGAGGGGGCTCCTACGAGCAGTACTTC. Its protein product is CASSPTGGGSYEQYF. Supplemented by reference TRBV18 and TRBJ2-7, the full variable domain reads NAGVMQNPRHLVRRRGQEARLRCSPMKGHSHVYWYRQLPEEGLKFMVYLQKENIIDESGMPKERFSAEFPKEGPSILRIQQVVRGDSAAYFCASSPTGGGSYEQYFGPGTRLTVT.

This clone has just one count. V usage is TRBV7-8 and J usage is TRBJ1-2; D is possibly TRBD1 (5 bases). This CDR3 contains 16 residues. V gave up 4 bases and J gave up 6 bases, with 21 bases separating them. CDR1 is SGHVS, CDR2 FQNEAQ, per germline. Written as DNA, the CDR3 is TGTGCCAGCAGCTGGGGCCCGGGTCAACTCGGTAATGGCTACACCTTC. The encoded protein is CASSWGPGQLGNGYTF.

The chain couples TRBV27 to TRBJ2-1; unclear D gene. The CDR3 sequence is 14 residues long. V was pared by 5 bases and J by 7 bases, with 15 bases between. Germline V gene lookup returns CDR1 MNHEY and CDR2 SMNVEV (reference sequence). For the CDR3, the DNA is TGTGCCAGCAGTCCAGACCCCACCGGGAATGAGCAGTTCTTC. Its protein product is CASSPDPTGNEQFF.

The chain uses TRBV28 and TRBJ1-1; the D is unclear. This CDR3 contains 13 residues. The germline CDR1 and CDR2 sequences are MDHEN and SYDVKM. V was shortened by 3 bases and J by 5 bases, with 10 bases between the two germline ends. The CDR3 nucleotides read TGTGCCAGCAGTTTCTCGGGAAGTACTGAAGCTTTCTTT. It specifies CASSFSGSTEAFF.

The J gene is TRBJ1-5, the V gene TRBV27; D ambiguous. Germline loops: CDR1 MNHEY, CDR2 SMNVEV (reference sequence). The CDR3 has 13 amino acids. Between the trimmed V and J ends, which lost 2 bases and 5 bases, there was a span of 7 bases. The CDR3 region is CASSLGRHQPQHF. CDR3 DNA: TGTGCCAGCAGTTTAGGGCGGCATCAGCCCCAGCATTTT.

To note about this clone: At the DNA level, this CDR3 is encoded by other sequences in the same sample as well. The chain couples TRBV5-4 to TRBJ2-7; 9 bases agree with TRBD2. Unmatched junction bases numbered 5, after V lost 4 bases and J lost 3 bases. From germline, CDR1 is SGHNT and CDR2 YYREEE (reference sequence). The CDR3 covers 14 residues. The CDR3: CASSLAAGGYEQYF. The CDR3 region has the DNA TGTGCCAGCAGCCTCGCAGCGGGAGGCTACGAGCAGTACTTC.

The chain links TRBV7-8 to TRBJ2-5; the D gene is possibly TRBD2 (5 bases). The J call is doubtful: the DNA matches TRBJ2-7 better. The CDR3 is 15 amino acids. Germline-derived CDR1 and CDR2 are SGHVS and FQNEAQ. CDR3 region: CASSLGVGITYEQYF. The DNA of the CDR3 is TGTGCCAGCAGCTTAGGGGTCGGGATCACCTACGAGCAGTACTTC.

V gene TRBV19 combines with J gene TRBJ2-5, with D possibly matching TRBD2 (6 bases). Near its end, the DNA agrees better with TRBJ2-7, so the J call may be wrong. The CDR3 is 14 residues long. Germline CDR1 and CDR2: LNHDA and SQIVND (reference sequence). The CDR3 spells CASSSGDGSYEQYF. DNA for the CDR3: TGTGCCAGTAGTTCGGGGGACGGGTCCTACGAGCAGTACTTC.

CDR3 sequence (DNA): TGTGCCAGCAGTTCTCAGCGGGAGGGCCTCCGGCCCTCTGAGCAGTTCTTC. This translates into CASSSQREGLRPSEQFF. V is TRBV27 and J is TRBJ2-1; 10 bases fit TRBD2. CDR3 size: 17 residues. V shed 4 bases and J 9 bases; nucleotides not matched to a gene: 15. CDR1 and CDR2 (germline): MNHEY, SMNVEV (reference sequence).

J is TRBJ1-1 and V is TRBV4-1, with D possibly being TRBD1 (5 bases). CDR3 length equals 17 residues. The V end was cut by 0 bases, the J end by 4 bases, with 18 bases between. Germline CDR1 and CDR2: MGHRA and YSYEKL. CDR3 DNA sequence: TGCGCCAGCAGCCAAGATCCGCCAGGGCCAAGGTTCACTGAAGCTTTCTTT. Protein sequence: CASSQDPPGPRFTEAFF.

This chain links TRBV19 with TRBJ2-5; D gene unclear. Germline V CDR1 and CDR2: LNHDA, SQIVND (reference sequence). V lost 3 bases, J lost 0 bases, and 8 bases lay in between. There are 14 residues in the CDR3. The CDR3 sequence is CASSIWADQETQYF. DNA of the CDR3: TGTGCCAGTAGTATTTGGGCAGACCAAGAGACCCAGTACTTC.

Remarks on this clone: In the same sample, other DNA sequences code for this CDR3. V usage is TRBV9 and J usage is TRBJ1-5, with D unclear. Trimming left V 0 bases short and J 0 bases short, with 4 bases between. Germline loops: CDR1 SGDLS, CDR2 YYNGEE. This CDR3 is built from 14 residues. CDR3 in amino acids: CASSVGDSNQPQHF. The CDR3 DNA is TGTGCCAGCAGCGTAGGGGATAGCAATCAGCCCCAGCATTTT.

This clone was found once. This rearrangement joins TRBV7-9 to TRBJ1-4; a weak D match, TRBD1 (5 bases). The V and J ends lost 3 bases and 11 bases respectively, with 22 bases between them. Germline V gene data show CDR1 as SEHNR and CDR2 as FQNEAQ (reference sequence). This CDR3 has 16 residues. This chain's CDR3 is CASSLGFGDGDAKLFF. The CDR3 bases are TGTGCCAGCAGCTTGGGCTTCGGGGACGGGGACGCGAAACTGTTTTTT.

This chain links TRBV5-6 with TRBJ1-3, with D hard to call. V was shortened by 3 bases and J by 3 bases, with 19 bases between the two germline ends. Germline CDR1 SGHDT, CDR2 YYEEEE. The CDR3 runs 17 residues. CDR3 bases: TGTGCCAGCAGCTATAATGGCCTGGAATGGTATGGAAACACCATATATTTT. This gives the protein CASSYNGLEWYGNTIYF. Full variable domain (outside the CDR3, taken from reference TRBV5-6 and TRBJ1-3): DAGVTQSPTHLIKTRGQQVTLRCSPKSGHDTVSWYQQALGQGPQFIFQYYEEEERQRGNFPDRFSGHQFPNYSSELNVNALLLGDSALYLCASSYNGLEWYGNTIYFGEGSWLTVV.

The chain uses TRBV27 and TRBJ2-1, with 13 nucleotides matching TRBD2. This CDR3 region has 17 residues. Germline trimming cut 5 bases from V and 6 bases from J; bases unmatched to any gene: 10. Germline CDR1 reads MNHEY; CDR2 reads SMNVEV (reference sequence). The CDR3, as DNA: TGTGCCAGCAGTCATGGACTAGCGGGAGCCGGATTCAATGAGCAGTTCTTC. Encoded protein: CASSHGLAGAGFNEQFF.